Presented here are 32 T cell receptor beta chains from one specimen sequenced in a study of T cells in Graves' hyperthyroidism and ophthalmopathy. Amplification of TCR beta CDR3 regions was performed using RNA transcripts as template. HTBI primers drove first-round RT-PCR of the TCR CDR3. In TCRdb, the multiplex PCR reads were re-called with MiXCR into one record per CDR3 protein. The sample holds about 580,000 distinct CDR3 sequences, approximately 14% seen once. The specimen sequenced was blood. These receptors originate from a woman aged 30 to 39 with Graves' hyperthyroidism that later progressed to Graves' ophthalmopathy.

Many counts were recorded for this clonotype. The chain combines TRBV10-3 with TRBJ2-5; possibly TRBD1 for D (5 bases). V lost 3 bases and J 2 bases, leaving 7 bases between the germline ends. Germline V CDR1 and CDR2: ENHRY, SYGVKD. The CDR3 runs 13 residues. The CDR3 sequence: CAISDWTQETQYF. In nucleotides, the CDR3 is TGTGCCATCAGTGACTGGACACAAGAGACCCAGTACTTC.

A word on this clonotype: This may arise from a read error, as a much more abundant clone is one base away. The gene calls are TRBV9 and TRBJ2-1; the D gene is possibly TRBD1 (8 bases). Germline CDR1 SGDLS, CDR2 YYNGEE. The CDR3 has 15 residues. For the CDR3, the DNA is TGTGCCAGCAGGAGCGGGACAGGAGGCCCCAATGAGCAGCTCTTC. Amino acids: CASRSGTGGPNEQLF.

About this clonotype itself: As the CDR3 is not closed by the conserved phenylalanine or tryptophan, this likely results from a read error. The chain has TRBV30 and TRBJ1-1; TRBD1 aligns across 8 bases. This CDR3 has 14 amino acids. Losses at the gene ends were 5 bases for V and 3 bases for J; bases not matched to a gene: 8. Germline lookup yields CDR1 GTSNPN and CDR2 SVGIG (reference sequence). CDR3 coding DNA: TGTGCCTGGGTGACAGGGGTCTTATACACTGAAGCTTTCTCT. It encodes CAWVTGVLYTEAFS.

This clonotype was recorded only once. This chain links TRBV6-1 with TRBJ2-2, with 11 bases identical to TRBD1. This CDR3 has 15 amino acids. Trimming at V came to 6 bases and at J to 5 bases, leaving 5 bases not matched to a gene. Germline V lookup: CDR1 MNHNS, CDR2 SASEGT. CDR3 sequence (DNA): TGTGCCAGCAGACTTGGACAGGGGGCAACCGGGGAGCTGTTTTTT. Amino acids: CASRLGQGATGELFF.

This clonotype was picked up one time. The chain links TRBV2 to TRBJ2-2, with TRBD2 identical over 12 bases. There are 16 residues in the CDR3. The V segment lost 3 bases and the J segment 5 bases; nucleotides outside the gene matches: 4. Germline CDR1 SNHLY, CDR2 FYNNEI. The CDR3 coding sequence is TGTGCCAGCAGTGAGAAACTAGCGGGAGGAACCGGGGAGCTGTTTTTT. Residues: CASSEKLAGGTGELFF.

This clonotype has more than one count but fewer than ten. The CDR3: CASTLLWENQETQYF. CDR3 sequence (DNA): TGTGCCAGCACCTTGCTCTGGGAGAACCAAGAGACCCAGTACTTC. The chain couples TRBV12-3 or TRBV12-4 to TRBJ2-5; possibly TRBD2 for D (5 bases). V lost 7 bases to trimming and J lost 0 bases, with 15 bases between them. This CDR3 comprises 15 residues.

In its sample, this clonotype was seen a few times. CDR3 DNA: TGTGCCAGCAGCGCGGGACAGGATGCCTACACCTTC. The encoded protein is CASSAGQDAYTF. This chain connects TRBV7-6 to TRBJ1-2; 8 bases agree with TRBD1. J gave up 10 bases and V 5 bases, and 6 bases lay outside the gene matches. Germline CDR1 and CDR2: SGHVS and FNYEAQ. The length of the CDR3 is 12 residues.

This clonotype occurred a few times. The chain couples TRBV6-5 to TRBJ2-1; D might be TRBD2 (5 bases). The CDR3 is made up of 16 amino acids. V was pared by 4 bases and J by 5 bases, with 18 bases between. Germline V gene data show CDR1 as MNHEY and CDR2 as SVGAGI. The CDR3 sequence: CASSSLSVEFHNEQFF. CDR3 DNA sequence: TGTGCCAGCAGTTCCCTTAGCGTAGAGTTCCACAATGAGCAGTTCTTC.

This clonotype was recorded only once. The V and J genes are TRBV18 and TRBJ2-5; D unclear. The length of the CDR3 is 16 residues. Germline V CDR1 and CDR2: KGHSH, LQKENI. The V gene lost 4 bases and the J gene lost 3 bases, with 18 bases spanning the gap. The CDR3 loop reads CASSLNIGTREETQYF. The CDR3 DNA follows: TGTGCCAGCTCACTAAATATAGGCACACGAGAAGAGACCCAGTACTTC.

With respect to this clonotype: A junction boundary mismatches the germline segment, possibly from a read error. The chain employs TRBV4-2 and TRBJ1-1; 9 nucleotides match TRBD1. The CDR3 covers 15 residues. The germline V gene has CDR1 LGHNA and CDR2 YNFKEQ. The CDR3 DNA is TGTGCCAGCAGCCCCATGGACAGGGGAGACGGTGAAGCTTCCTTT. This translates into CASSPMDRGDGEASF.

This rearrangement joins TRBV5-6 to TRBJ1-1; a weak D match, TRBD1 (6 bases). The CDR3 is 16 amino acids. V gave up 2 bases and J gave up 0 bases, with 14 bases separating them. Per germline, CDR1 SGHDT and CDR2 YYEEEE. The CDR3 DNA sequence: TGTGCCAGCAGCTTCGGGGGGGGGCCTTTGAACACTGAAGCTTTCTTT. This translates into CASSFGGGPLNTEAFF.

This clonotype appeared many times. This chain uses TRBV11-2 with TRBJ2-1; 8 nucleotides match TRBD2. CDR1 is SGHAT and CDR2 is FQNNGV in the germline V gene. CDR3 size: 15 residues. The J segment lost 4 bases and the V segment lost 2 bases, leaving 4 bases of the junction unmatched. The CDR3 DNA is TGTGCCAGCAGCTTAAGGAGCGGGGGATACAATGAGCAGTTCTTC. The encoded protein is CASSLRSGGYNEQFF.

This clonotype was seen at least ten times. V is TRBV11-3 and J is TRBJ2-5, with 8 bases identical to TRBD2. This CDR3 is 13 amino acids long. The germline CDR1 and CDR2 sequences are SGHNT and YENEEA. V lost 5 bases to trimming and J lost 4 bases; unmatched junction nucleotides: 3. The DNA of the CDR3 is TGTGCCAGCAGCCAAAGCGGGAGAGAGACCCAGTACTTC. Translated, it gives CASSQSGRETQYF.

In this sample, this clonotype turned up many times. The chain employs TRBV27 and TRBJ2-5; TRBD2 is a possible D gene (6 bases). Germline assignment: CDR1 MNHEY and CDR2 SMNVEV (reference sequence). Trimming removed 5 bases from V and 2 bases from J, with 15 bases in between. The CDR3 runs 15 residues. The CDR3: CASSPRGGDQETQYF. DNA of the CDR3: TGTGCCAGCAGTCCCCGCGGCGGGGATCAAGAGACCCAGTACTTC.

This clonotype turned up a few times. The CDR3 DNA is TGTGCCAGCAGTCTAACCCCCCACTATGGCTACACCTTC. Protein sequence: CASSLTPHYGYTF. This chain links TRBV27 with TRBJ1-2; D is ambiguous. The length of the CDR3 is 13 residues. V lost 5 bases, J lost 3 bases, and 10 bases lay in between. In germline, CDR1 is MNHEY, CDR2 SMNVEV (reference sequence).

Here the CDR3 reads CASSFTGRDEQYF. The CDR3 nucleotides read TGTGCCAGCAGTTTTACAGGGCGGGACGAGCAGTACTTC. The gene calls are TRBV6-1 and TRBJ2-7; TRBD1 might be the D (6 bases). Trimming removed 5 bases at V and 5 bases at J, with 13 bases between. CDR1 and CDR2 (germline): MNHNS, SASEGT. The CDR3 is made up of 13 amino acids.

The chain joins TRBV2 to TRBJ2-2; 8 bases are shared with TRBD1. After removal of 6 bases from V and 5 bases from J, the junction contained 8 bases not matched to a gene. Germline assignment: CDR1 SNHLY and CDR2 FYNNEI. The CDR3 contains 15 residues. In nucleotides, the CDR3 is TGTGCCAGCAGGGGGGGACAGGCAGGTACCGGGGAGCTGTTTTTT. Its protein product is CASRGGQAGTGELFF.

This clonotype was recorded a few times. J is TRBJ2-2 and V is TRBV6-4; D possibly corresponds to TRBD2 (6 bases). The V gene's germline CDR1 is MRHNA and CDR2 SNTAGT. CDR3 length: 18 amino acids. V shed 6 bases and J shed 0 bases, with 20 bases lying between them. The CDR3 reads CASSPRDSGAPNTGELFF. CDR3 in DNA: TGTGCCAGCAGCCCCCGGGATAGCGGAGCCCCGAACACCGGGGAGCTGTTTTTT.

This clonotype was found many times. The chain couples TRBV10-3 to TRBJ2-1, with D possibly being TRBD2 (6 bases). CDR3 length equals 15 residues. Looked up from germline, CDR1 is ENHRY and CDR2 is SYGVKD. V lost 4 bases to trimming and J lost 0 bases, with 10 bases between them. The CDR3 is CAISGAGSSYNEQFF. The CDR3 DNA reads as TGTGCCATCAGTGGGGCGGGAAGCTCCTACAATGAGCAGTTCTTC.

The chain links TRBV2 to TRBJ2-1; TRBD1 matches 10 bases. Germline V lookup: CDR1 SNHLY, CDR2 FYNNEI. The CDR3 totals 16 residues. J lost 4 bases, V lost 6 bases, and 9 bases had no gene match. The CDR3, as DNA: TGTGCCAGCAGAGGTGCCGACAGGGGGCGGTACAATGAGCAGTTCTTC. It translates to CASRGADRGRYNEQFF.

V is TRBV6-1 and J is TRBJ2-5, with D possibly being TRBD1 (5 bases). The CDR3 totals 13 residues. Between the trimmed V and J ends, which lost 5 bases and 4 bases, there was a span of 11 bases. CDR1 is MNHNS and CDR2 is SASEGT in the germline V gene. In DNA, the CDR3 is TGTGCCAGCAGTTCCTGGCAGGGAGAGACCCAGTACTTC. Translating it yields CASSSWQGETQYF.

This clonotype has ten or more counts. The V gene is TRBV19, the J gene TRBJ2-5; 11 bases agree with TRBD2. With V trimmed by 5 bases and J by 5 bases, 13 bases remained unmatched. CDR1 LNHDA and CDR2 SQIVND come from the germline V gene (reference sequence). This CDR3 comprises 17 residues. CDR3 protein: CASSPPFDSGREETQYF. In DNA form, the CDR3 reads TGTGCCAGTAGTCCTCCCTTTGATAGCGGGAGGGAGGAGACCCAGTACTTC.

Concerning this clonotype: This could be a read error, since a much larger clone is one nucleotide away. The chain joins TRBV7-2 to TRBJ2-1; the match to TRBD2 covers 7 bases. From germline, CDR1 is SGHTA and CDR2 FQGNSA. The CDR3 is 14 amino acids. The CDR3 loop reads CASNSGTSYNDQFF. The DNA for the CDR3 is TGTGCCAGCAACAGCGGGACCTCCTACAATGACCAGTTCTTC.

J is TRBJ2-7 and V is TRBV6-5; D unclear. V gave up 0 bases and J gave up 2 bases, with 8 bases separating them. The germline V gene encodes CDR1 MNHEY and CDR2 SVGAGI. This CDR3 is built from 14 residues. The CDR3 nucleotides read TGTGCCAGCAGTTACTCGAAACGGGCCTACGAGCAGTACTTC. This sequence encodes CASSYSKRAYEQYF.

In its sample, this clonotype was seen once. Since a much larger clone is just one base distant, this may be a read error. This chain connects TRBV29-1 to TRBJ2-7; D is possibly TRBD1 or TRBD2 (5 bases each). The CDR3 is made up of 16 amino acids. CDR1 and CDR2 (germline): SQVTM, ANQGSEA. Trimming removed 2 bases from V and 2 bases from J, with 19 bases in between. In nucleotides, the CDR3 is TGCAGCGTTGAATTAATCCGGGGCAGGGTGCCCTACGAGCAGTACTTC. It yields the protein CSVELIRGRVPYEQYF.

This clonotype appeared many times. The chain has TRBV2 and TRBJ2-1, with D possibly matching TRBD2 (5 bases). This CDR3 comprises 14 residues. CDR1 and CDR2 (germline): SNHLY, FYNNEI. CDR3: CPLCLLAPYNEQFF. Here the CDR3 DNA reads TGTCCCTTATGCCTTCTAGCCCCCTACAATGAGCAGTTCTTC.

This clonotype was found a few times. The CDR3 loop is CASSFSPRSHNEQFF. The CDR3 nucleotides are TGTGCCAGCAGCTTCTCCCCCCGTTCCCACAATGAGCAGTTCTTC. This chain uses TRBV7-9 with TRBJ2-1; D call uncertain. Germline values: CDR1 SEHNR, CDR2 FQNEAQ (reference sequence). CDR3 size: 15 residues. V was cut by 3 bases and J by 5 bases, with 14 bases left in between. Looking up the rest from reference TRBV7-9 and TRBJ2-1 gives the full variable domain: DTGVSQNPRHKITKRGQNVTFRCDPISEHNRLYWYRQTLGQGPEFLTYFQNEAQLEKSRLLSDRFSAERPKGSFSTLEIQRTEQGDSAMYLCASSFSPRSHNEQFFGPGTRLTVL.

This clonotype has a count of ten or more. The chain combines TRBV30 with TRBJ1-2, with 7 bases matching TRBD1. The CDR3 extends over 13 amino acids. J gave up 8 bases and V 1 base, and 7 bases lay outside the gene matches. Germline assignment: CDR1 GTSNPN and CDR2 SVGIG (reference sequence). The CDR3 loop reads CAWSATGDGGYTF. CDR3 sequence (DNA): TGTGCCTGGAGTGCAACAGGGGATGGAGGCTACACCTTC.

This clonotype was detected many times. The V gene is TRBV7-2, the J gene TRBJ2-3; D might be TRBD1 (5 bases). With 7 bases removed from V and 3 bases from J, the gap between germline ends came to 17 bases. Per the germline V gene, CDR1 is SGHTA and CDR2 is FQGNSA. This CDR3 contains 15 residues. The CDR3 coding sequence is TGTGCCAGCACTCGCCGTCCAGGGCGAACAGATACGCAGTATTTT. It specifies CASTRRPGRTDTQYF.

This clonotype has a handful of counts. The rearrangement uses TRBV6-1 and TRBJ1-5; 8 positions match TRBD1. The V gene's germline CDR1 is MNHNS and CDR2 SASEGT. The CDR3 length is 16 residues. The V gene end was trimmed by 4 bases and the J gene end by 7 bases; junction bases not matched to a gene: 12. The CDR3 DNA reads as TGTGCCAGCAGTGCAGGACAGGGATACTTACACCAGCCCCAGCATTTT. This gives the protein CASSAGQGYLHQPQHF.

A single count supports this clonotype. The CDR3 carries no conserved terminal phenylalanine or tryptophan, so it likely arises from a read error. The genes are TRBV12-3 or TRBV12-4 and TRBJ1-1, with a weak D call TRBD1 (5 bases). V lost 6 bases and J 3 bases, leaving 17 bases between the germline ends. The CDR3 runs to 15 residues. The CDR3, as DNA: TGTGCCAGCAGGCTAGGACACGGGAAATACACTGAAGCTTTCGTT. It is translated as CASRLGHGKYTEAFV.

The chain links TRBV18 to TRBJ2-1; the D call may be TRBD1 or TRBD2 (5 bases each). This CDR3 is 16 amino acids long. V lost 1 base and J lost 7, with 17 bases in between. Germline CDR1 KGHSH, CDR2 LQKENI. The CDR3 reads CASSPLGERSGNEQFF. DNA for the CDR3: TGTGCCAGCTCACCACTGGGGGAGAGATCAGGAAATGAGCAGTTCTTC.